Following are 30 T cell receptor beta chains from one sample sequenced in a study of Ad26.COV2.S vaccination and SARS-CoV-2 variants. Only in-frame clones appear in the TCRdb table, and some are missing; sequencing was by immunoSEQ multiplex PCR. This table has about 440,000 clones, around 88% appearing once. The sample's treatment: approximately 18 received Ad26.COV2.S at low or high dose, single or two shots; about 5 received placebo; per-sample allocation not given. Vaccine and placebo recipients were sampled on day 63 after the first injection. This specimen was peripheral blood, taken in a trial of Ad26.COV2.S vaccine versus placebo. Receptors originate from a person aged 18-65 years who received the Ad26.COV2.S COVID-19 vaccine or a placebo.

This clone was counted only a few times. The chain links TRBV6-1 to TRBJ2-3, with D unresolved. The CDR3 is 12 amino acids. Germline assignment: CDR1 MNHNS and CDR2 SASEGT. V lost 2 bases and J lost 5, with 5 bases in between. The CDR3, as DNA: TGTGCCAGCAGTGAAAGGCGAGATACGCAGTATTTT. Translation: CASSERRDTQYF.

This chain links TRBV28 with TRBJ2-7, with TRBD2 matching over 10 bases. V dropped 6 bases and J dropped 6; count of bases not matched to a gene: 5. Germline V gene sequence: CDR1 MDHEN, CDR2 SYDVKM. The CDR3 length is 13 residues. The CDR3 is CASRTRTSGEQYF. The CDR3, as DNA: TGTGCCAGCAGAACCCGGACTAGCGGCGAGCAGTACTTC.

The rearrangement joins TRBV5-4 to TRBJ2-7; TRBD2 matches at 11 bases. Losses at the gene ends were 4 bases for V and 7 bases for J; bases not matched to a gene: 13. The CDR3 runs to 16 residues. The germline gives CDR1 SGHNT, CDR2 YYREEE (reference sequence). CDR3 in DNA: TGTGCCAGCAGCCCGGCCCCTACTAGCGGGAGTAAAGAGCAGTACTTC. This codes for CASSPAPTSGSKEQYF.

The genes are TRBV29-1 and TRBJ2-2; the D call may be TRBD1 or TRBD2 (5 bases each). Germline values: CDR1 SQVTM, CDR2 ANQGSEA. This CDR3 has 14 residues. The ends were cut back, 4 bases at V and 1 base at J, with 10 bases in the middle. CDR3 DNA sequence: TGCAGCGTTGGGATGGGGGTGAACACCGGGGAGCTGTTTTTT. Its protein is CSVGMGVNTGELFF.

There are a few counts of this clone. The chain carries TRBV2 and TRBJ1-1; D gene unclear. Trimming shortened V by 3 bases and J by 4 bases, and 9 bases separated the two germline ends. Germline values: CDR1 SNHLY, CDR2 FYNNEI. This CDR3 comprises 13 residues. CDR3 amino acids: CASSDLVGTEAFF. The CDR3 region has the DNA TGTGCCAGCAGTGACCTGGTGGGCACTGAAGCTTTCTTT.

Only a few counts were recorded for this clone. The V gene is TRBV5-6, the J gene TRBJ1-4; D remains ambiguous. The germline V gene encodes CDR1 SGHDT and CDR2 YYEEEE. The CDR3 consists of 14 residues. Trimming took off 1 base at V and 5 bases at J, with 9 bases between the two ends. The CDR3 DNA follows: TGTGCCAGCAGCTTGTTACGGTCGAATGAAAAACTGTTTTTT. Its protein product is CASSLLRSNEKLFF.

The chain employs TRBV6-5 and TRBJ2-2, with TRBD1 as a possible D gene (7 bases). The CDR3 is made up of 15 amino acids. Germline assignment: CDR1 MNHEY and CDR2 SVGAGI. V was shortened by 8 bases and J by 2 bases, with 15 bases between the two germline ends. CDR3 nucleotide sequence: TGTGCCAGCCGCCGACAGGGAGGAAACACCGGGGAGCTGTTTTTT. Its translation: CASRRQGGNTGELFF.

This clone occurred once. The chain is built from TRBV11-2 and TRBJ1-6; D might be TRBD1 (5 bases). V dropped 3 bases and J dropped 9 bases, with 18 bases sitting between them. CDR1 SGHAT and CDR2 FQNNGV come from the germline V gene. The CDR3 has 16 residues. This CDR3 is CASSLNQGRNFSPLHF. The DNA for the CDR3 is TGTGCCAGCAGCTTGAACCAGGGACGAAATTTTTCACCCCTCCACTTT.

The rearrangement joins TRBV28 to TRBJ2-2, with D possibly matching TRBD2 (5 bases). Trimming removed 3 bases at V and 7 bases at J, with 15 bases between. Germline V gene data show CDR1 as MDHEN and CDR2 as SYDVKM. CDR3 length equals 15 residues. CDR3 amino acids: CASSFTVPRGGELFF. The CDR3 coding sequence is TGTGCCAGCAGTTTCACGGTGCCCCGGGGCGGGGAGCTGTTTTTT.

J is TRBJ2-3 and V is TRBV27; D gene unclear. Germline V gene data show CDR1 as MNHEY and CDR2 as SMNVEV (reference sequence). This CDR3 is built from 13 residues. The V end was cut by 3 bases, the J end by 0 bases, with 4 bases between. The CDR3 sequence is CASSFRSTDTQYF. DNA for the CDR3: TGTGCCAGCAGTTTTAGAAGCACAGATACGCAGTATTTT.

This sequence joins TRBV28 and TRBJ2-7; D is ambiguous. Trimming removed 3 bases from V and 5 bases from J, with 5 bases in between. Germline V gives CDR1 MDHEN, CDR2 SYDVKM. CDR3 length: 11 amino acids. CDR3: CASSFRDEQYF. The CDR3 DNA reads TGTGCCAGCAGTTTTAGGGACGAGCAGTACTTC.

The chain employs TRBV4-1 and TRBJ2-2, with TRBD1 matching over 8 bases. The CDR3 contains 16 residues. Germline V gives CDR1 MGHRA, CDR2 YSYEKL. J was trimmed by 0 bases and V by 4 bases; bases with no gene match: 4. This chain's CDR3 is CASSRGQGANTGELFF. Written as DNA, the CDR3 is TGCGCCAGCAGCCGCGGACAGGGCGCGAACACCGGGGAGCTGTTTTTT.

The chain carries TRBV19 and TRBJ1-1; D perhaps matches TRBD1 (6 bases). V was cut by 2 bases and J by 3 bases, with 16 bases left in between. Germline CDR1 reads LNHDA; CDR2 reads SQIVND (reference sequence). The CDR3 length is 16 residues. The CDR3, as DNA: TGTGCCAGTAGTATACGGTCGGGGGCCCCGGACACTGAAGCTTTCTTT. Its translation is CASSIRSGAPDTEAFF.

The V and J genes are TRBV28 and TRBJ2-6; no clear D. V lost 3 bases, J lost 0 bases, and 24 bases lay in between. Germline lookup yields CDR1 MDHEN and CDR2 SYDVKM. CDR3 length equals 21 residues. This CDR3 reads CASSFAKGGDGLLSGANVLTF. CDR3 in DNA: TGTGCCAGCAGTTTTGCTAAGGGCGGTGACGGGCTCCTCTCTGGGGCCAACGTCCTGACTTTC.

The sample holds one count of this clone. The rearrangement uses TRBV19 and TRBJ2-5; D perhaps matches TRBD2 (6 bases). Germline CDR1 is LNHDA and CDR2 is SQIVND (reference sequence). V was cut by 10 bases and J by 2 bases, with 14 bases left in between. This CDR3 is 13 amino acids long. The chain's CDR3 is CATGGRVQETQYF. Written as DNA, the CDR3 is TGTGCCACCGGAGGGCGGGTTCAAGAGACCCAGTACTTC.

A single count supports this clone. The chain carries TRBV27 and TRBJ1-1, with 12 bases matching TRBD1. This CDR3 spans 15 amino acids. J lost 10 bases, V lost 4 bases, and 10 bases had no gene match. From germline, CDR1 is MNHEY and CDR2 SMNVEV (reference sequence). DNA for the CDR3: TGTGCCAGCAGTTCGCCGGGACAGGGGGCGGCGGGAGCTTTCTTT. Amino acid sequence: CASSSPGQGAAGAFF.

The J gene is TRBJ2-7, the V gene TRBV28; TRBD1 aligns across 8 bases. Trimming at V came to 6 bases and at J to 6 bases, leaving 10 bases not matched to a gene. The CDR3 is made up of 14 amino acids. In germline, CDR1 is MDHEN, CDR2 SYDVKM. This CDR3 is CASRRTGTGAEQYF. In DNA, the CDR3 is TGTGCCAGCAGAAGAACCGGGACAGGCGCCGAGCAGTACTTC.

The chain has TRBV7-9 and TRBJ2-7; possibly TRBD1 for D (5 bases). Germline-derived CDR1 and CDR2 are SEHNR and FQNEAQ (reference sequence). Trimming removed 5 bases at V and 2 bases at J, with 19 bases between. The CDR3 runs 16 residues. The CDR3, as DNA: TGTGCCAGCAGCCGAACCGACAGCTTAAATCCCTACGAGCAGTACTTC. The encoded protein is CASSRTDSLNPYEQYF.

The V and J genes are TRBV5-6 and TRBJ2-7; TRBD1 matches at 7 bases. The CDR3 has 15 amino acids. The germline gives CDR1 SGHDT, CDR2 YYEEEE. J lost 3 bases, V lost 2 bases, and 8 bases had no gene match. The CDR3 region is CASSFFGQVDYEQYF. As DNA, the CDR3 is TGTGCCAGCAGCTTTTTCGGACAGGTCGACTACGAGCAGTACTTC.

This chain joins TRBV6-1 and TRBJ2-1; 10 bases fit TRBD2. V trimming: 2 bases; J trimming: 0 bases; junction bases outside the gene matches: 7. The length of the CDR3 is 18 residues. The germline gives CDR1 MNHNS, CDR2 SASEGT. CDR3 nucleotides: TGTGCCAGCAGTGAATTTGCTAGCGGGGGTAGCTCCTACAATGAGCAGTTCTTC. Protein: CASSEFASGGSSYNEQFF.

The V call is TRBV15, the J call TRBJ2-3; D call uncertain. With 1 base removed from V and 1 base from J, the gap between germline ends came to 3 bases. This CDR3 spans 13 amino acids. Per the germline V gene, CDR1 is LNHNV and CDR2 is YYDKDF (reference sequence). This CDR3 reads CATSRVGTDTQYF. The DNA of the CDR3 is TGTGCCACCAGCAGAGTGGGCACAGATACGCAGTATTTT. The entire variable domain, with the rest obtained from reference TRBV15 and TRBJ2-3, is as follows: DAMVIQNPRYQVTQFGKPVTLSCSQTLNHNVMYWYQQKSSQAPKLLFHYYDKDFNNEADTPDNFQSRRPNTSFCFLDIRSPGLGDTAMYLCATSRVGTDTQYFGPGTRLTVL.

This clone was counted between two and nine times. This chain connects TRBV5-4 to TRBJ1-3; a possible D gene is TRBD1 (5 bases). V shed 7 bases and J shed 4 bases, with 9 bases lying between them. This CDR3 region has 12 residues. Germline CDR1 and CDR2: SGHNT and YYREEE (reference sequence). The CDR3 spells CASGGTGNTIYF. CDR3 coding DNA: TGTGCCAGCGGAGGGACCGGAAACACCATATATTTT. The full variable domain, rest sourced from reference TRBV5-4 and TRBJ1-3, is ETGVTQSPTHLIKTRGQQVTLRCSSQSGHNTVSWYQQALGQGPQFIFQYYREEENGRGNFPPRFSGLQFPNYSSELNVNALELDDSALYLCASGGTGNTIYFGEGSWLTVV.

The CDR3 loop is CASRDRGPTGELFF. For the CDR3, the DNA is TGTGCCAGCAGAGACAGGGGACCTACCGGGGAGCTGTTTTTT. J is TRBJ2-2 and V is TRBV7-2, with 8 nucleotides matching TRBD1. Germline loops: CDR1 SGHTA, CDR2 FQGNSA. Trimming removed 6 bases from V and 5 bases from J; junction bases left unmatched: 5. The CDR3 is made up of 14 amino acids. Full variable domain (rest looked up from reference TRBV7-2 and TRBJ2-2): GAGVSQSPSNKVTEKGKDVELRCDPISGHTALYWYRQSLGQGLEFLIYFQGNSAPDKSGLPSDRFSAERTGGSVSTLTIQRTQQEDSAVYLCASRDRGPTGELFFGEGSRLTVL.

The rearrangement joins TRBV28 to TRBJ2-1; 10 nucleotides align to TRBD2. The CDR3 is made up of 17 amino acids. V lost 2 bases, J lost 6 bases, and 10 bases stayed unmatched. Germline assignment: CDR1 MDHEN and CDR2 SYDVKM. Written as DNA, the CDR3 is TGTGCCAGCAGTTTAGGGGGAGCGGGAGGGCCCAGCAATGAGCAGTTCTTC. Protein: CASSLGGAGGPSNEQFF.

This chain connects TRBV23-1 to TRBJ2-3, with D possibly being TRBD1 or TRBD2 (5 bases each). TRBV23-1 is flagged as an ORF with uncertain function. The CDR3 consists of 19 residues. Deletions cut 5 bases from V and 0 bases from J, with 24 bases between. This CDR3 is CASSVGDRRKPSSTDTQYF. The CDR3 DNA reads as TGCGCCAGCAGTGTAGGGGACCGCCGTAAACCCTCTAGCACAGATACGCAGTATTTT.

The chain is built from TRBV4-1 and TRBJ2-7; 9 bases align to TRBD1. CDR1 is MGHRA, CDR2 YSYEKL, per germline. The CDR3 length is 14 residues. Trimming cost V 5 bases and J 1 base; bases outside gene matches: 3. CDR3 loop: CASSYGQGSYEQYF. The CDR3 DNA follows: TGCGCCAGCAGCTACGGACAGGGGTCCTACGAGCAGTACTTC.

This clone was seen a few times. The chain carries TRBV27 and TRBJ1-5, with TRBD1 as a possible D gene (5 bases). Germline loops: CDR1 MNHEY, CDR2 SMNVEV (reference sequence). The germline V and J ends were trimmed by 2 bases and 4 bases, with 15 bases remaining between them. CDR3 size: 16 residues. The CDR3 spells CASSLTGPFFNQPQHF. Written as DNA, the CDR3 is TGTGCCAGCAGTTTAACAGGTCCCTTTTTTAATCAGCCCCAGCATTTT.

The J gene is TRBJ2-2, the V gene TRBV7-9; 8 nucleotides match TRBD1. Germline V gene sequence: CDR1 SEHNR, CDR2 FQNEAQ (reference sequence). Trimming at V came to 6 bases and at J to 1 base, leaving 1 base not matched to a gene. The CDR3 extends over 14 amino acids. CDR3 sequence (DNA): TGTGCCAGCAGAGGGACAGGGAACACCGGGGAGCTGTTTTTT. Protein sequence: CASRGTGNTGELFF.

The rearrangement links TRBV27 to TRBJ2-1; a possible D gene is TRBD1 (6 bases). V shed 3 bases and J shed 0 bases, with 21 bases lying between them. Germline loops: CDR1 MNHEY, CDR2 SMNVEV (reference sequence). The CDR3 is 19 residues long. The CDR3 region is CASSLYPAGVLSSYNEQFF. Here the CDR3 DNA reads TGTGCCAGCAGTTTGTACCCGGCAGGGGTACTCAGCTCCTACAATGAGCAGTTCTTC.

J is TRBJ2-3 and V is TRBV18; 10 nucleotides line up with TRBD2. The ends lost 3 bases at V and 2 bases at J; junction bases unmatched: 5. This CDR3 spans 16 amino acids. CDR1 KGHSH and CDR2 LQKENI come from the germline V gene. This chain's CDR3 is CASSPFLAGATDTQYF. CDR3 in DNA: TGTGCCAGCTCACCCTTCCTAGCGGGGGCCACAGATACGCAGTATTTT.